Listed here is a single T cell receptor (beta chain). The data derive from a study of blood T cell repertoires in COVID-19. Study background: The study drew acute and convalescent COVID-19 samples from the United States, Italy and Spain. PBMCs, B-cell-depleted T cells, or T cells provided the cDNA or gDNA that made up the material.

Germline V gene data show CDR1 as MDHEN and CDR2 as SYDVKM. This CDR3 spans 15 amino acids. V was pared by 5 bases and J by 5 bases, with 15 bases between. Authors' methods: Estimates of nucleated cell counts were drawn from the amplification of reference gene primers. The repertoire was sequenced with immunoSEQ multiplex PCR; TCRdb's copy has only in-frame clones and lacks some. V and J calls and clone size are copied from that table; D and trimming were computed from the DNA. This table holds about 120,000 clones, 75% to 85% found once. Sequences were obtained from peripheral blood. The TCR was taken from a human donor in a cohort sampled during active COVID-19. V and J are TRBV28 and TRBJ1-4; D remains unclear. The CDR3 protein is CASSAPSGPNEKLFF. The CDR3 nucleotides are TGTGCCAGCAGTGCTCCTTCAGGTCCCAATGAAAAACTGTTTTTT.